This TCR beta chain is from a study of cytotoxic CD8 clonotypes in ibrutinib-treated CLL. Study-wide background: Responses: around 24 partial, 2 complete; after median around 70 months, around 14 stayed remitted, around twelve progressed. Study findings and constraints: Baseline clonality, above age-matched healthy donor levels, tracked circulating CD8+ T-cell counts. On treatment, the uncommon public clonotypes contracted or remained stable.

In its sample, this clone was seen once. The antigen remains undetermined. Sequencing was designed to attain a depth spanning 1 in 200,000 to 1 in 1 million T cells. Sequenced by immunoSEQ multiplex PCR; TCRdb stores in-frame clones only, minus some. The profile shows around 30,000 clones, roughly 60% of them singletons. This CDR3 comprises 13 residues. The source of this sequence is a human donor with chronic lymphocytic leukemia. Sequenced material: PBMCs, taken before ibrutinib treatment. The rearrangement joins TRBV21-1 to TRBJ1-1. TRBV21-1 is annotated as a pseudogene. CDR3 protein: CASRPGPMVEAFF. The CDR3 DNA is TGTGCCAGCAGACCCGGACCTATGGTCGAAGCTTTCTTT.